The text below deals with one T cell receptor beta chain. Its antigen is still unknown. Trimming took off 5 bases at V and 9 bases at J, with 13 bases between the two ends. The length of the CDR3 is 12 residues. Preparation of the TCRbeta library involved a method that used unique molecular identifiers. A single record per CDR3 protein comes from TCRdb applying MiXCR to the PCR reads. The data show approximately 630,000 distinct CDR3 sequences, roughly 13% seen once. This entry comes from a study of T-cell reconstitution after alpha-beta-depleted transplantation in children. Findings of the study overall: Surviving recipient T cells and thymic progenitors underlay high day-60 TCRbeta diversity in some patients. Counts and diversity of T cells one year after transplant came mostly from newly produced T cells.

The chain couples TRBV12-3 or TRBV12-4 to TRBJ2-5; D may be TRBD2 (6 bases). This TCR came from a girl aged 2 to 10 with congenital amegakaryocytic thrombocytopenia, due to receive a stem cell transplant. Sequencing used PBMCs, obtained before TCRalphabeta/CD19-depleted stem cell transplant. The CDR3 loop is CASSGRGGAQYF. DNA of the CDR3: TGTGCCAGCAGTGGGAGAGGCGGGGCCCAGTACTTC.